The 15 T cell receptor beta chains presented below share a single source sample, sequenced in a study of control samples from healthy donors and cancer patients. Assay: immunoSEQ multiplex PCR; the TCRdb copy retains only in-frame clones and omits some. Seen here are around 200,000 clones, 75% to 95% observed once, and the top ten hold approximately 1.5%. Sequences were obtained from blood. Receptors originate from a woman between 25 and 40 years old in good health.

V is TRBV28 and J is TRBJ2-1; D is undetermined. This CDR3 is built from 14 residues. Germline V gene lookup returns CDR1 MDHEN and CDR2 SYDVKM. Trimming stripped 3 bases from V and 0 bases from J, with 6 bases between. The CDR3 region is CASSFYSSYNEQFF. DNA for the CDR3: TGTGCCAGCAGTTTCTACAGCTCCTACAATGAGCAGTTCTTC.

The chain carries TRBV6-2 or TRBV6-3 and TRBJ1-2; the match to TRBD1 covers 11 bases. V lost 5 bases to trimming and J lost 5 bases; unmatched junction nucleotides: 4. CDR3 size: 14 residues. CDR1 is MNHEY, CDR2 SVGEGT, per germline. CDR3 residues: CASSGQGARYGYTF. DNA for the CDR3: TGTGCCAGCAGTGGACAGGGGGCGCGGTATGGCTACACCTTC.

CDR3 in amino acids: CASSLEGTQPQHF. CDR3 bases: TGTGCCAGCAGCTTGGAGGGGACTCAGCCCCAGCATTTT. The chain couples TRBV7-8 to TRBJ1-5, with a tentative D call TRBD1 (5 bases). Germline lookup yields CDR1 SGHVS and CDR2 FQNEAQ. The CDR3 has 13 residues. V gave up 3 bases and J gave up 6 bases, with 9 bases separating them.

The chain joins TRBV28 to TRBJ1-1; TRBD1 matches 11 bases. CDR3 length: 15 residues. V trimming: 6 bases; J trimming: 0 bases; junction bases outside the gene matches: 3. Germline V gives CDR1 MDHEN, CDR2 SYDVKM. In nucleotides, the CDR3 is TGTGCCAGCAGACCGGGACAGGGGGTGAACACTGAAGCTTTCTTT. As protein: CASRPGQGVNTEAFF. The full variable domain, completed using reference TRBV28 and TRBJ1-1, is DVKVTQSSRYLVKRTGEKVFLECVQDMDHENMFWYRQDPGLGLRLIYFSYDVKMKEKGDIPEGYSVSREKKERFSLILESASTNQTSMYLCASRPGQGVNTEAFFGQGTRLTVV.

This clone was picked up one time. The chain carries TRBV15 and TRBJ1-3; TRBD1 agrees at 8 bases. V lost 5 bases, J lost 4 bases, and 4 bases stayed unmatched. The germline V gene has CDR1 LNHNV and CDR2 YYDKDF (reference sequence). CDR3 size: 14 residues. CDR3: CATSPDRAGNTIYF. The CDR3 region has the DNA TGTGCCACCAGCCCGGACAGGGCCGGAAACACCATATATTTT.

V is TRBV12-3 or TRBV12-4 and J is TRBJ1-2; TRBD1 might be the D (6 bases). V lost 6 bases to trimming and J lost 1 base, with 9 bases between them. The CDR3 contains 13 residues. The CDR3 region is CASRNRVNYGYTF. CDR3 sequence (DNA): TGTGCCAGCAGAAACAGGGTTAACTATGGCTACACCTTC.

The J gene is TRBJ1-4, the V gene TRBV7-9; D unresolved. The CDR3 runs 12 residues. V gave up 7 bases and J gave up 4 bases, with 7 bases separating them. Germline V lookup: CDR1 SEHNR, CDR2 FQNEAQ (reference sequence). This CDR3 reads CASTKGNEKLFF. DNA of the CDR3: TGTGCCAGCACCAAGGGTAATGAAAAACTGTTTTTT.

The V and J genes are TRBV9 and TRBJ1-1; TRBD1 is a possible D gene (5 bases). The V gene lost 2 bases and the J gene lost 0 bases, with 8 bases spanning the gap. In germline, CDR1 is SGDLS, CDR2 YYNGEE. The CDR3 sequence is 14 residues long. As DNA, the CDR3 is TGTGCCAGCAGCGTTGGGGGGGTGAACACTGAAGCTTTCTTT. Protein product: CASSVGGVNTEAFF.

The chain couples TRBV2 to TRBJ1-5; 7 bases map to TRBD1. J was trimmed by 5 bases and V by 7 bases; bases with no gene match: 5. Germline V lookup: CDR1 SNHLY, CDR2 FYNNEI. The CDR3 runs 13 residues. CDR3 region: CASKTGTHQPQHF. CDR3 DNA: TGTGCCAGCAAGACAGGGACCCATCAGCCCCAGCATTTT.

The chain uses TRBV12-5 and TRBJ2-1; 9 bases are shared with TRBD2. This CDR3 contains 16 residues. Germline V lookup: CDR1 LGHNT, CDR2 FRNRAP. J lost 0 bases, V lost 1 base, and 1 base had no gene match. The CDR3 bases are TGTGCTAGTGGTTTGGGCGGGGGGGCCTCCTACAATGAGCAGTTCTTC. Its translation: CASGLGGGASYNEQFF.

This chain connects TRBV7-8 to TRBJ1-2; possible D gene TRBD1, 5 bases. The CDR3 length is 12 residues. Germline V gene lookup returns CDR1 SGHVS and CDR2 FQNEAQ. Trimming shortened V by 5 bases and J by 6 bases, and 10 bases separated the two germline ends. The CDR3 DNA is TGTGCCAGCAGCCCCAGGGAGGATGGCTACACCTTC. Translation gives CASSPREDGYTF.

The V gene is TRBV30, the J gene TRBJ2-7; 11 nucleotides agree with TRBD2. The length of the CDR3 is 14 residues. V dropped 0 bases and J dropped 4; count of bases not matched to a gene: 2. The germline V gene has CDR1 GTSNPN and CDR2 SVGIG (reference sequence). The CDR3 DNA reads TGTGCCTGGAGTGTGGCTAGCGGGAGGTACGAGCAGTACTTC. The encoded protein is CAWSVASGRYEQYF.

This clone has a single count. J is TRBJ1-5 and V is TRBV6-6; weak D call: TRBD1 (6 bases). Germline V lookup: CDR1 MNHNY, CDR2 SVGAGI (reference sequence). Trimming stripped 3 bases from V and 0 bases from J, with 9 bases between. The CDR3 spans 15 residues. DNA for the CDR3: TGTGCCAGCAGTTATAGGACAGATAGCAATCAGCCCCAGCATTTT. Its protein product is CASSYRTDSNQPQHF.

The chain is built from TRBV27 and TRBJ1-2; the D gene is possibly TRBD1 (5 bases). The CDR3 is made up of 14 amino acids. V was shortened by 2 bases and J by 6 bases, with 13 bases between the two germline ends. From germline, CDR1 is MNHEY and CDR2 SMNVEV (reference sequence). CDR3 DNA sequence: TGTGCCAGCAGTTTAGTTTCAGGGAGGAATGGCTACACCTTC. Amino acids: CASSLVSGRNGYTF.

This clone was seen a single time. This chain uses TRBV4-2 with TRBJ2-3, with a weak D call TRBD2 (5 bases). Trimming stripped 0 bases from V and 1 base from J, with 11 bases between. Per germline, CDR1 LGHNA and CDR2 YNFKEQ. The CDR3 covers 16 residues. This chain's CDR3 is CASSQDLLRGTDTQYF. The CDR3 DNA follows: TGTGCCAGCAGCCAAGATCTATTGAGGGGCACAGATACGCAGTATTTT.